This record looks at one TCR beta chain sequence and its context. Clones were read by immunoSEQ multiplex PCR, and TCRdb kept only the in-frame ones, dropping some. In the table there are 90,000 to 140,000 clones, around 76% of which are singletons. This sample stems from a study of blood T cell repertoires in COVID-19. Germline-derived CDR1 and CDR2 are SGHDT and YYEEEE. Trimming cost V 2 bases and J 3 bases; bases outside gene matches: 6. The CDR3 has 16 amino acids. This TCR derives from a woman aged 70-85 years with acute or convalescent COVID-19. Sequenced sample: peripheral blood. The rearrangement joins TRBV5-6 to TRBJ2-2, with 8 bases aligning to TRBD1. The CDR3 nucleotides are TGTGCCAGCAGCTTAGTAGGACAGGGAGACACCGGGGAGCTGTTTTTT. It translates to CASSLVGQGDTGELFF. The whole variable domain, filled in from reference TRBV5-6 and TRBJ2-2, reads DAGVTQSPTHLIKTRGQQVTLRCSPKSGHDTVSWYQQALGQGPQFIFQYYEEEERQRGNFPDRFSGHQFPNYSSELNVNALLLGDSALYLCASSLVGQGDTGELFFGEGSRLTVL.